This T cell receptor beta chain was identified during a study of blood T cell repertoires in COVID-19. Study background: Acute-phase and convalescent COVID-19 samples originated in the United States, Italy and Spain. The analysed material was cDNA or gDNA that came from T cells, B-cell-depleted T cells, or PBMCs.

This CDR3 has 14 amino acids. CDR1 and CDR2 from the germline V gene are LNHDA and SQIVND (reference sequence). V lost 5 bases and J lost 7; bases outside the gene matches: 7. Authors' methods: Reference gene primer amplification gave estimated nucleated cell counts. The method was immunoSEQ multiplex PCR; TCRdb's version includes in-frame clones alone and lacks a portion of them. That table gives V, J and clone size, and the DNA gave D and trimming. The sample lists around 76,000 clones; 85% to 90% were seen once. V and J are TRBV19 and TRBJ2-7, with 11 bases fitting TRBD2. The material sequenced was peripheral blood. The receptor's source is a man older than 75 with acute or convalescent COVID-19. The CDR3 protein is CASSLAGGPWEQYF. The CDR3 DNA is TGTGCCAGTAGTTTAGCGGGAGGGCCTTGGGAGCAGTACTTC. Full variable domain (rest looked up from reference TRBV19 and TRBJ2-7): DGGITQSPKYLFRKEGQNVTLSCEQNLNHDAMYWYRQDPGQGLRLIYYSQIVNDFQKGDIAEGYSVSREKKESFPLTVTSAQKNPTAFYLCASSLAGGPWEQYFGPGTRLTVT.